These 6 T cell receptor beta chains came from one sample sequenced in a study of CXCR3-negative and CXCR3-positive naive CD8 T cells. Study observations and caveats: Hydrophobicity of TRB CDR3s was greater in CXCR3-positive naive cells than in CXCR3-negative naive cells.

Their target antigens are unknown. With UMI labels, 5' RACE was used to prepare the TRB cDNA libraries. TCRdb re-called the 5' RACE reads and gives one entry per CDR3 protein, without DNA. This table lists roughly 65,000 distinct CDR3 sequences. Material: naive CXCR3+ CD8+ T cells from blood. Subset reported: CD45RO-CCR7+CD27+CD95- naive CD8+ T cells expressing CXCR3 (TNR3+). These receptors originate from a human donor in good health. Some clones in this sample may be carry-over from other donors' samples.

The chain joins TRBV11-2 to TRBJ2-5; TCRdb picks TRBD1, but there is no DNA to check that call. Germline values: CDR1 SGHAT, CDR2 FQNNGV. This CDR3 is built from 18 residues. This chain's CDR3 is CASSLVPFYDSIQETQYF.

The chain combines TRBV28 with TRBJ2-5; TCRdb reports TRBD2, a call that lacks DNA to check it against. This CDR3 region has 15 residues. The germline V gene encodes CDR1 MDHEN and CDR2 SYDVKM. The CDR3 sequence is CASTRRSSFTETQYF.

The chain links TRBV6-2 or TRBV6-3 to TRBJ2-5; the D gene TCRdb calls, TRBD2, cannot be checked with no DNA. Germline CDR1 reads MNHEY; CDR2 reads SVGEGT. The length of the CDR3 is 15 residues. The CDR3 sequence is CASSPIWDSRETQYF.

The chain couples TRBV14 to TRBJ2-1; TCRdb picks TRBD2, but there is no DNA to check that call. The CDR3 sequence is 15 residues long. In germline, CDR1 is SGHDN, CDR2 FVKESK. CDR3 residues: CASSPVAGDYNEQFF. The full variable domain, in which reference TRBV14 and TRBJ2-1 provide the parts outside the CDR3, is EAGVTQFPSHSVIEKGQTVTLRCDPISGHDNLYWYRRVMGKEIKFLLHFVKESKQDESGMPNNRFLAERTGGTYSTLKVQPAELEDSGVYFCASSPVAGDYNEQFFGPGTRLTVL.

The chain employs TRBV27 and TRBJ2-7; TCRdb outputs TRBD2, but without DNA this stays unchecked. Per the germline V gene, CDR1 is MNHEY and CDR2 is SMNVEV (reference sequence). The CDR3 has 15 residues. CDR3 sequence: CASSLTASGDYEQYF.

This rearrangement joins TRBV27 to TRBJ2-7; TCRdb picks TRBD1, but there is no DNA to check that call. This CDR3 comprises 12 residues. Germline V lookup: CDR1 MNHEY, CDR2 SMNVEV (reference sequence). CDR3: CASSLAGDEQYF.